Each of the 23 T cell receptor beta chains below was sequenced from the same sample in a study of blood T cell repertoires in COVID-19. Measured with immunoSEQ multiplex PCR; TCRdb has only the in-frame clones, and not every one. The data hold under 250,000 clones, with 83% observed a single time. Sequencing was performed on peripheral blood. The source is a human donor in a cohort sampled during active COVID-19.

This chain connects TRBV10-3 to TRBJ2-7; TRBD1 is a possible D gene (5 bases). The V end was cut by 3 bases, the J end by 0 bases, with 18 bases between. The CDR3 has 17 residues. CDR1 is ENHRY, CDR2 SYGVKD, per germline. CDR3 loop: CAISEGEGEEFSYEQYF. CDR3 coding DNA: TGTGCCATCAGTGAAGGGGAAGGCGAAGAGTTCTCCTACGAGCAGTACTTC.

The chain employs TRBV9 and TRBJ1-6, with 7 nucleotides matching TRBD1. The germline V gene encodes CDR1 SGDLS and CDR2 YYNGEE. V shed 4 bases, J shed 9 bases, and the junction held 10 bases outside the gene matches. The CDR3 length is 15 residues. CDR3 sequence: CASSPSKTGTSPLHF. CDR3 DNA sequence: TGTGCCAGCAGCCCGTCAAAGACAGGGACTTCACCCCTCCACTTT.

This clone has only one observation. The gene calls are TRBV5-1 and TRBJ2-3; 14 nucleotides align to TRBD2. The CDR3 spans 17 residues. Germline V CDR1 and CDR2: SGHRS, YFSETQ. The J segment lost 6 bases and the V segment lost 4 bases, leaving 10 bases of the junction unmatched. The CDR3 DNA reads TGCGCCAGCAGCGCCAAGACTAGCGGGGGGGCGAAGGATACGCAGTATTTT. Translation gives CASSAKTSGGAKDTQYF.

The chain is built from TRBV7-8 and TRBJ2-5, with D possibly matching TRBD1 (5 bases). Trimming cost V 5 bases and J 4 bases, with 11 bases left between them. Germline assignment: CDR1 SGHVS and CDR2 FQNEAQ. This CDR3 is 13 amino acids long. The CDR3 region has the DNA TGTGCCAGCAGCCGCCTGGGGCGAGAGACCCAGTACTTC. Protein sequence: CASSRLGRETQYF.

The chain recombines TRBV7-8 with TRBJ2-1; a weak D match, TRBD2 (6 bases). Germline CDR1 SGHVS, CDR2 FQNEAQ. The V end lost 4 bases, the J end lost 0 bases, and 13 bases lay between the germline ends. The CDR3 is made up of 16 amino acids. This chain's CDR3 is CASSYQGLSSYNEQFF. In nucleotides, the CDR3 is TGTGCCAGCAGCTACCAGGGACTGAGCTCCTACAATGAGCAGTTCTTC.

J is TRBJ1-2 and V is TRBV12-3 or TRBV12-4, with D perhaps TRBD1 (5 bases). The CDR3 covers 13 residues. With 6 bases removed from V and 3 bases from J, the gap between germline ends came to 11 bases. The CDR3 here is CASSPGHYYGYTF. The CDR3 DNA follows: TGTGCCAGCAGCCCAGGGCACTACTATGGCTACACCTTC.

The chain combines TRBV27 with TRBJ2-7, with D possibly TRBD2 on 7 matching bases. The germline V and J ends were trimmed by 5 bases and 3 bases, with 20 bases remaining between them. CDR1 is MNHEY and CDR2 is SMNVEV in the germline V gene (reference sequence). The CDR3 has 16 residues. CDR3 coding DNA: TGTGCCAGCAGTAGGGGGGGCGGGGGTACCTACTACGAGCAGTACTTC. It codes for CASSRGGGGTYYEQYF.

The chain uses TRBV19 and TRBJ1-2; a possible D gene is TRBD1 (6 bases). The CDR3 covers 14 residues. In germline, CDR1 is LNHDA, CDR2 SQIVND (reference sequence). With 4 bases removed from V and 2 bases from J, the gap between germline ends came to 11 bases. The CDR3 loop reads CASSNRQVNYGYTF. In DNA, the CDR3 is TGTGCCAGTAGTAACCGACAGGTAAACTATGGCTACACCTTC.

The sample holds one count of this clone. The rearrangement uses TRBV4-2 and TRBJ2-7, with 8 positions matching TRBD2. Germline values: CDR1 LGHNA, CDR2 YNFKEQ. This CDR3 comprises 14 residues. V dropped 1 base and J dropped 6; count of bases not matched to a gene: 5. The CDR3 nucleotides read TGTGCCAGCAGCCAAGGAACAGCGGGAGTCGAGCAGTACTTC. Amino acid sequence: CASSQGTAGVEQYF.

V and J are TRBV18 and TRBJ1-1; D gene ambiguous. With 1 base removed from V and 3 bases from J, the gap between germline ends came to 15 bases. Germline lookup yields CDR1 KGHSH and CDR2 LQKENI. This CDR3 contains 16 residues. DNA for the CDR3: TGTGCCAGCTCACCACAAGTCTTTTCGGCGGACACTGAAGCTTTCTTT. Translated, it gives CASSPQVFSADTEAFF.

V usage is TRBV19 and J usage is TRBJ1-1; D possibly corresponds to TRBD1 (5 bases). Trimming removed 3 bases from V and 2 bases from J, with 16 bases in between. The germline V gene encodes CDR1 LNHDA and CDR2 SQIVND (reference sequence). The CDR3 loop spans 16 amino acids. CDR3 protein: CASSILRQFRNTEAFF. The CDR3 nucleotides are TGTGCCAGTAGTATTCTGCGACAGTTCAGAAACACTGAAGCTTTCTTT.

V and J are TRBV9 and TRBJ2-3; 10 bases line up with TRBD2. The germline V gene encodes CDR1 SGDLS and CDR2 YYNGEE. The length of the CDR3 is 15 residues. J lost 5 bases, V lost 0 bases, and 3 bases had no gene match. The DNA of the CDR3 is TGTGCCAGCAGCGTAGGCGGACTAGCGGAAGATACGCAGTATTTT. Its protein is CASSVGGLAEDTQYF.

The rearrangement links TRBV11-2 to TRBJ1-6, with 7 bases aligning to TRBD1. The CDR3 runs 15 residues. The germline gives CDR1 SGHAT, CDR2 FQNNGV. V shed 5 bases and J 10 bases; nucleotides not matched to a gene: 11. This CDR3 is CASSPRDSKISPLHF. The CDR3 DNA reads TGTGCCAGCAGCCCCCGGGACAGTAAGATCTCACCCCTCCACTTT.

V usage is TRBV9 and J usage is TRBJ1-5, with 7 bases aligning to TRBD1. This CDR3 region has 13 residues. Germline V gives CDR1 SGDLS, CDR2 YYNGEE. The junction had 3 bases not matched to a gene; V was cut back by 4 bases and J by 5 bases. The CDR3 DNA reads as TGTGCCAGCAGCCAGGGGGGAGATCAGCCCCAGCATTTT. It is translated as CASSQGGDQPQHF.

V is TRBV10-3 and J is TRBJ2-5, with 8 positions matching TRBD1. V was pared by 4 bases and J by 2 bases, with 6 bases of the junction left unmatched. This CDR3 has 15 amino acids. CDR1 and CDR2 (germline): ENHRY, SYGVKD. The CDR3 DNA is TGTGCCATCAGTGCCAGGACAGGGCCACAAGAGACCCAGTACTTC. Protein sequence: CAISARTGPQETQYF.

The table lists this clone with a few counts. Here the CDR3 DNA reads TGTGCCAGCAGTGACAGGGGGCACACTGAAGCTTTCTTT. Its protein is CASSDRGHTEAFF. The chain recombines TRBV6-6 with TRBJ1-1; 10 positions match TRBD1. CDR1 MNHNY and CDR2 SVGAGI come from the germline V gene (reference sequence). J lost 3 bases, V lost 5 bases, and 0 bases had no gene match. CDR3 size: 13 residues.

The V call is TRBV11-3, the J call TRBJ2-2, with 7 bases identical to TRBD2. The length of the CDR3 is 14 residues. Germline V gene data show CDR1 as SGHNT and CDR2 as YENEEA. V lost 2 bases and J lost 5; bases outside the gene matches: 2. The DNA for the CDR3 is TGTGCCAGCAGCTTAAGCGGGGAAACCGGGGAGCTGTTTTTT. Translation: CASSLSGETGELFF.

The chain has TRBV30 and TRBJ2-1; D gene ambiguous. V lost 2 bases, J lost 8 bases, and 7 bases lay in between. CDR1 is GTSNPN, CDR2 SVGIG, per germline (reference sequence). The CDR3 length is 11 residues. CDR3 protein: CAWSNMYEQFF. DNA for the CDR3: TGTGCCTGGAGTAATATGTATGAGCAGTTCTTC.

CDR3 coding DNA: TGTGCCAGCAGCGTCTTACCTAGGGGGGATACGCAGTATTTT. Amino acid sequence: CASSVLPRGDTQYF. This chain uses TRBV9 with TRBJ2-3; weak D call: TRBD1 (6 bases). V lost 2 bases and J 6 bases, leaving 13 bases between the germline ends. The CDR3 is made up of 14 amino acids. The germline V gene encodes CDR1 SGDLS and CDR2 YYNGEE.

J is TRBJ2-1 and V is TRBV19, with no clear D. V was pared by 1 base and J by 8 bases, with 6 bases between. The CDR3 is 12 residues long. Germline V gene data show CDR1 as LNHDA and CDR2 as SQIVND (reference sequence). The CDR3: CASSIGNYEQFF. DNA of the CDR3: TGTGCCAGTAGTATAGGAAACTATGAGCAGTTCTTC.

The chain recombines TRBV18 with TRBJ1-1; D unresolved. The ends were cut back, 2 bases at V and 6 bases at J, with 7 bases in the middle. The CDR3 has 12 amino acids. CDR1 KGHSH and CDR2 LQKENI come from the germline V gene. The CDR3 region is CASSPTGSEAFF. The CDR3 DNA is TGTGCCAGCTCACCAACCGGGTCTGAAGCTTTCTTT.

This clone has just one count. The chain joins TRBV27 to TRBJ2-5; TRBD1 matches 8 bases. The length of the CDR3 is 12 residues. The germline V gene encodes CDR1 MNHEY and CDR2 SMNVEV (reference sequence). The J segment lost 4 bases and the V segment lost 8 bases, leaving 3 bases of the junction unmatched. The CDR3 DNA reads TGTGCCAGCCGGACAGGGAGAGAGACCCAGTACTTC. This encodes CASRTGRETQYF.

The chain is built from TRBV2 and TRBJ1-3; 10 bases agree with TRBD1. The CDR3 runs 16 residues. With 4 bases clipped from V and 2 bases from J, the junction kept 5 bases outside the gene matches. From germline, CDR1 is SNHLY and CDR2 FYNNEI. For the CDR3, the DNA is TGTGCCAGCAGTGGACAGGGGGCGATCACTGGAAACACCATATATTTT. Amino acid sequence: CASSGQGAITGNTIYF.